The next 11 T cell receptor beta chains were all read from a single sample in a study of sequential checkpoint blockade in melanoma. Method: immunoSEQ multiplex PCR; TCRdb's copy keeps in-frame clones and lacks some. The repertoire holds 12,000 or so clones, with approximately 27% as singletons. Treatment given: randomized to nivolumab then ipilimumab (arm A) or the reverse (arm B). Sample: tumor tissue (inferred from file names), taken from a patient given nivolumab and ipilimumab in sequence. These receptors all come from a human donor with melanoma.

There are many counts of this clone. The rearrangement links TRBV6-8 to TRBJ1-2; D remains ambiguous. The CDR3 covers 13 residues. In germline, CDR1 is MNHGY, CDR2 SAAAGT. V was shortened by 3 bases and J by 0 bases, with 5 bases between the two germline ends. For the CDR3, the DNA is TGTGCCAGCAGTTATGGTACTAACTATGGCTACACCTTC. It specifies CASSYGTNYGYTF.

By frequency in the sample, this clone is medium-sized. This chain joins TRBV6-8 and TRBJ2-7; a possible D gene is TRBD1 (6 bases). V was cut by 9 bases and J by 5 bases, with 20 bases left in between. Germline V gene data show CDR1 as MNHGY and CDR2 as SAAAGT. The CDR3 sequence is 14 residues long. The CDR3 reads CASRQTGWVDEQYF. As DNA, the CDR3 is TGTGCCAGTAGACAGACAGGTTGGGTTGACGAGCAGTACTTC.

This clone appeared a few times. The V call is TRBV14, the J call TRBJ1-6, with no clear D. The CDR3 totals 17 residues. V shed 3 bases and J shed 14 bases, with 26 bases lying between them. Germline CDR1 is SGHDN and CDR2 is FVKESK. In nucleotides, the CDR3 is TGTGCCAGCAGCCACTCGTTCGGCTCTCGGAAAGAAAGTACCCTCCACTTT. Its translation is CASSHSFGSRKESTLHF.

The chain links TRBV19 to TRBJ2-3; TRBD2 aligns across 9 bases. Unmatched junction bases numbered 5, after V lost 4 bases and J lost 6 bases. This CDR3 comprises 14 residues. Germline V CDR1 and CDR2: LNHDA, SQIVND (reference sequence). The CDR3 protein is CASSSGGAEDTQYF. Written as DNA, the CDR3 is TGTGCCAGTAGTAGCGGGGGGGCCGAGGATACGCAGTATTTT.

This clone has just one count. This sample includes further DNA sequences coding for the same CDR3. V is TRBV19 and J is TRBJ2-3, with D unresolved. Trimming cost V 7 bases and J 1 base, with 6 bases left between them. The CDR3 contains 12 residues. Germline CDR1 is LNHDA and CDR2 is SQIVND (reference sequence). CDR3 amino acids: CASTVGTDTQYF. The CDR3 DNA is TGTGCCAGTACAGTTGGCACAGATACGCAGTATTTT.

V is TRBV19 and J is TRBJ2-5; D might be TRBD2 (6 bases). Germline CDR1 LNHDA, CDR2 SQIVND (reference sequence). The CDR3 is 14 residues long. V dropped 5 bases and J dropped 3 bases, with 13 bases sitting between them. The CDR3 DNA reads TGTGCCAGTAGTGGAGGGATTCGGGAAGAGACCCAGTACTTC. Amino acid sequence: CASSGGIREETQYF.

The chain uses TRBV5-1 and TRBJ1-2; a weak D match, TRBD1 (5 bases). V lost 0 bases to trimming and J lost 5 bases, with 17 bases between them. The CDR3 sequence is 16 residues long. Germline-derived CDR1 and CDR2 are SGHRS and YFSETQ. Written as DNA, the CDR3 is TGCGCCAGCAGCTTGGGCCGCGGGGCCCCTAGGTATGGCTACACCTTC. Encoded protein: CASSLGRGAPRYGYTF.

In DNA, the CDR3 is TGCGCCAGCAGGGGGACAGGTAGCACAGATACGCAGTATTTT. It specifies CASRGTGSTDTQYF. V and J are TRBV10-2 and TRBJ2-3, with 8 bases lining up with TRBD1. Per germline, CDR1 WSHSY and CDR2 SAAADI. The CDR3 spans 14 residues. The trim removed 6 bases at V and 0 bases at J, leaving 2 bases unmatched.

The genes are TRBV19 and TRBJ2-1; D not certain. Trimming removed 0 bases at V and 8 bases at J, with 17 bases between. The CDR3 totals 16 residues. Per the germline V gene, CDR1 is LNHDA and CDR2 is SQIVND (reference sequence). CDR3: CASSIDLEWDRDEQFF. CDR3 DNA: TGTGCCAGTAGTATAGACCTGGAATGGGATCGGGATGAGCAGTTCTTC.

This clone appeared a few times. This rearrangement joins TRBV28 to TRBJ2-3; a possible D gene is TRBD1 (6 bases). The CDR3 consists of 15 residues. V was trimmed by 5 bases and J by 5 bases, leaving 17 bases between them. Per the germline V gene, CDR1 is MDHEN and CDR2 is SYDVKM. The CDR3 bases are TGTGCCAGCAGTGTAGTCAGGGGCGGGCAAGATACGCAGTATTTT. Translated, it gives CASSVVRGGQDTQYF.

V and J are TRBV6-8 and TRBJ2-2; 8 positions agree with TRBD2. V dropped 7 bases and J dropped 2; count of bases not matched to a gene: 9. The CDR3 consists of 16 residues. Germline V gives CDR1 MNHGY, CDR2 SAAAGT. The CDR3 DNA is TGTGCCAGCAAAGACATAGCGGGGCACAACACCGGGGAGCTGTTTTTT. This codes for CASKDIAGHNTGELFF.